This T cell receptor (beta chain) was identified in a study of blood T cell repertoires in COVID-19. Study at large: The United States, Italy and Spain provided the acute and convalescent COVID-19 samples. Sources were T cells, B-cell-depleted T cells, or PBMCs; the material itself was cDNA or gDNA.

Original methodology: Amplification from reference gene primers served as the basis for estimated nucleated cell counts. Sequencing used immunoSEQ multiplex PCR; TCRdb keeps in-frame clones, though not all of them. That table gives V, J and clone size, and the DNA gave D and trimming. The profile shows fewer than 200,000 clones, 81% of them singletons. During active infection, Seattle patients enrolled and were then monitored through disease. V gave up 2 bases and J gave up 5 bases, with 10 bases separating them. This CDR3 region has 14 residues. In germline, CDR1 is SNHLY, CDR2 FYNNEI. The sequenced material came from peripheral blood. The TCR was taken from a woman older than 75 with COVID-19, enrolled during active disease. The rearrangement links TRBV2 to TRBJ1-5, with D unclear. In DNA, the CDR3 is TGTGCCAGCAGTGAAATCACAAAAGATCAGCCCCAGCATTTT. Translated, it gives CASSEITKDQPQHF. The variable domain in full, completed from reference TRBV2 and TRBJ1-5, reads EPEVTQTPSHQVTQMGQEVILRCVPISNHLYFYWYRQILGQKVEFLVSFYNNEISEKSEIFDDQFSVERPDGSNFTLKIRSTKLEDSAMYFCASSEITKDQPQHFGDGTRLSIL.